The 30 T cell receptor beta chains in this list originate from one sample, sequenced in a study of OX40 agonist ivuxolimab in advanced cancers. TCRdb's copy holds only in-frame clones and misses some; the assay was immunoSEQ multiplex PCR. The sample yields 57,000 or so clones, about 85% seen once. Sample: CD4+ or CD8+ T cells sorted from blood, taken in a trial of the OX40 agonist ivuxolimab. The receptors were gathered from an adult with an advanced solid tumor such as melanoma, head and neck, liver or kidney cancer.

V is TRBV28 and J is TRBJ1-4; tentatively, D is TRBD1 (6 bases). V was clipped by 11 bases and J by 13 bases, with 17 bases between them. The CDR3 runs to 11 residues. Germline CDR1 reads MDHEN; CDR2 reads SYDVKM. This CDR3 reads CASREGGRLFF. The CDR3 bases are TGTGCCTCTAGGGAAGGGGGTCGACTGTTTTTT.

This chain joins TRBV11-2 and TRBJ2-2; possibly TRBD1 for D (5 bases). The germline gives CDR1 SGHAT, CDR2 FQNNGV. The V and J ends lost 5 bases and 5 bases respectively, with 12 bases between them. CDR3 length: 14 residues. The CDR3 loop is CASSPTPGTGELFF. CDR3 coding DNA: TGTGCCAGCAGCCCGACCCCAGGGACCGGGGAGCTGTTTTTT.

The genes are TRBV9 and TRBJ2-5, with D perhaps TRBD2 (7 bases). The DNA end favors TRBJ2-7, so the J call may be wrong. The CDR3 length is 18 residues. Germline lookup yields CDR1 SGDLS and CDR2 YYNGEE. The CDR3 coding sequence is TGTGCCAGCAGCAAAGGCGCTGGGGGGGGCCAGCCGACGTACGAGCAGTACTTC. Translation: CASSKGAGGGQPTYEQYF.

This sequence joins TRBV28 and TRBJ1-2; no reliable D call. Trimming took 3 bases from V and 7 from J, leaving 15 bases between them. The CDR3 consists of 14 residues. The germline V gene encodes CDR1 MDHEN and CDR2 SYDVKM. The CDR3 DNA reads as TGTGCCAGCAGTTTCCCGCTTGCCGTGGGTGGCTACACCTTC. This translates into CASSFPLAVGGYTF.

This clone was counted a single time. The V and J genes are TRBV11-2 and TRBJ2-5, with a weak D call TRBD2 (6 bases). The germline V and J ends were trimmed by 5 bases and 5 bases, with 15 bases remaining between them. Germline assignment: CDR1 SGHAT and CDR2 FQNNGV. The CDR3 has 14 residues. As DNA, the CDR3 is TGTGCCAGCAGCATAACCGGGAGTCTGGAGACCCAGTACTTC. Its translation is CASSITGSLETQYF.

This chain joins TRBV28 and TRBJ1-4; TRBD1 aligns across 11 bases. The germline gives CDR1 MDHEN, CDR2 SYDVKM. The V segment lost 5 bases and the J segment 7 bases; nucleotides outside the gene matches: 6. The CDR3 runs to 15 residues. CDR3 sequence (DNA): TGTGCCAGCAGTCGGACAGGGGGCGCGGCTGAAAAACTGTTTTTT. Amino acid sequence: CASSRTGGAAEKLFF.

The chain joins TRBV6-1 to TRBJ2-1; perhaps D is TRBD1 or TRBD2 (5 bases each). This CDR3 contains 12 residues. The V and J ends lost 6 bases and 9 bases respectively, with 12 bases between them. Per germline, CDR1 MNHNS and CDR2 SASEGT. The CDR3 region is CASRWGSAEQFF. The CDR3 DNA follows: TGTGCCAGCAGGTGGGGGAGTGCTGAGCAGTTCTTC.

V gene TRBV6-6 combines with J gene TRBJ1-6, with D unresolved. This CDR3 spans 14 amino acids. Germline-derived CDR1 and CDR2 are MNHNY and SVGAGI (reference sequence). V was pared by 3 bases and J by 7 bases, with 10 bases between. This chain's CDR3 is CASSYGEQNSPLHF. Written as DNA, the CDR3 is TGTGCCAGCAGTTATGGAGAACAGAATTCACCCCTCCACTTT.

The chain joins TRBV7-6 to TRBJ1-1; perhaps TRBD1 as D (5 bases). V was cut by 1 base and J by 7 bases, with 7 bases left in between. The CDR3 is made up of 12 amino acids. Germline CDR1 reads SGHVS; CDR2 reads FNYEAQ. DNA of the CDR3: TGTGCCAGCAGCTTAGGGGGGGGTGAAGCTTTCTTT. Encoded protein: CASSLGGGEAFF.

This sequence joins TRBV28 and TRBJ1-1, with 10 bases aligning to TRBD1. After removal of 2 bases from V and 4 bases from J, the junction contained 1 base not matched to a gene. The CDR3 totals 14 residues. Germline CDR1 reads MDHEN; CDR2 reads SYDVKM. The CDR3 region is CASSLRDRGTEAFF. In DNA form, the CDR3 reads TGTGCCAGCAGTTTACGGGACAGGGGCACTGAAGCTTTCTTT.

The chain combines TRBV7-2 with TRBJ2-1, with 8 bases aligning to TRBD1. The CDR3 spans 16 residues. With 2 bases clipped from V and 4 bases from J, the junction kept 7 bases outside the gene matches. The V gene's germline CDR1 is SGHTA and CDR2 FQGNSA. The CDR3 sequence: CASSLFSGGDYNEQFF. Written as DNA, the CDR3 is TGTGCCAGCAGCTTATTCTCAGGGGGCGATTACAATGAGCAGTTCTTC.

The rearrangement joins TRBV19 to TRBJ1-4; a weak D match, TRBD1 (5 bases). This CDR3 region has 18 residues. Trimming cost V 2 bases and J 5 bases, with 21 bases left between them. Germline V gene lookup returns CDR1 LNHDA and CDR2 SQIVND (reference sequence). CDR3 DNA sequence: TGTGCCAGTAGTATATGGGTCGGGGAAAGTAGGGGAAATGAAAAACTGTTTTTT. Its protein product is CASSIWVGESRGNEKLFF. Full variable domain (rest looked up from reference TRBV19 and TRBJ1-4): DGGITQSPKYLFRKEGQNVTLSCEQNLNHDAMYWYRQDPGQGLRLIYYSQIVNDFQKGDIAEGYSVSREKKESFPLTVTSAQKNPTAFYLCASSIWVGESRGNEKLFFGSGTQLSVL.

The chain joins TRBV5-1 to TRBJ2-1, with TRBD2 identical over 7 bases. The CDR3 length is 16 residues. CDR1 SGHRS and CDR2 YFSETQ come from the germline V gene. Trimming removed 2 bases from V and 5 bases from J; junction bases left unmatched: 10. The CDR3 loop reads CASSFAGLPADNEQFF. As DNA, the CDR3 is TGCGCCAGCAGCTTTGCGGGACTACCCGCCGACAATGAGCAGTTCTTC.

The V and J genes are TRBV9 and TRBJ2-5, with TRBD2 as a possible D gene (5 bases). The J call may not be correct, given that the DNA end is closer to TRBJ2-7. Germline V lookup: CDR1 SGDLS, CDR2 YYNGEE. This CDR3 has 16 residues. The CDR3 DNA reads as TGTGCCAGCAGCGTAGAGCCGGACTCTACAAACTACGAGCAGTACTTC. Translation: CASSVEPDSTNYEQYF.

The CDR3 reads CASSYDSYNEQFF. DNA for the CDR3: TGTGCCAGCAGTTATGACAGCTACAATGAGCAGTTCTTC. The chain employs TRBV6-5 and TRBJ2-1; perhaps TRBD1 as D (5 bases). The CDR3 has 13 amino acids. V dropped 3 bases and J dropped 3 bases, with 6 bases sitting between them. Germline V gives CDR1 MNHEY, CDR2 SVGAGI.

In this sample, this clone turned up a few times. This chain uses TRBV6-5 with TRBJ1-1; D unresolved. Germline V gene data show CDR1 as MNHEY and CDR2 as SVGAGI. The CDR3 has 14 residues. Between the trimmed V and J ends, which lost 6 bases and 3 bases, there was a span of 14 bases. The CDR3 loop is CASRYTLRDTEAFF. In nucleotides, the CDR3 is TGTGCCAGCAGATATACCCTCCGGGACACTGAAGCTTTCTTT.

The genes are TRBV11-2 and TRBJ2-5; TRBD2 aligns across 10 bases. Germline V gives CDR1 SGHAT, CDR2 FQNNGV. The CDR3 loop spans 17 amino acids. J gave up 5 bases and V 1 base, and 10 bases lay outside the gene matches. The CDR3 DNA reads as TGTGCCAGCAGCTTAGTTGGGGGTCTAGCGGGAGTGGAGACCCAGTACTTC. Its translation: CASSLVGGLAGVETQYF.

This sequence joins TRBV7-9 and TRBJ2-1; the D gene could be TRBD1 or TRBD2 (6 bases each). Germline V CDR1 and CDR2: SEHNR, FQNEAQ (reference sequence). The CDR3 extends over 12 amino acids. V was shortened by 4 bases and J by 10 bases, with 11 bases between the two germline ends. As DNA, the CDR3 is TGTGCCAGCAGCTCGGGGGCTCGGGAGCAGTTCTTC. This sequence encodes CASSSGAREQFF.

The gene calls are TRBV4-1 and TRBJ2-5; possible D gene TRBD1, 5 bases. The CDR3 is 15 amino acids. V lost 3 bases and J 2 bases, leaving 13 bases between the germline ends. Germline CDR1 and CDR2: MGHRA and YSYEKL. As DNA, the CDR3 is TGCGCCAGCAGCCAGGACAAGGGAATACAAGAGACCCAGTACTTC. This sequence encodes CASSQDKGIQETQYF.

The table lists this clone with a few counts. This chain links TRBV19 with TRBJ2-5, with 8 bases matching TRBD2. From germline, CDR1 is LNHDA and CDR2 SQIVND (reference sequence). The V gene end was trimmed by 3 bases and the J gene end by 3 bases; junction bases not matched to a gene: 15. The CDR3 extends over 18 amino acids. The CDR3 DNA reads as TGTGCCAGTAGTATGGGGGGCACCCTAGCGGGCCCCAAAGAGACCCAGTACTTC. Translating gives CASSMGGTLAGPKETQYF.

The chain joins TRBV27 to TRBJ1-3, with no clear D. CDR1 and CDR2 from the germline V gene are MNHEY and SMNVEV (reference sequence). The CDR3 sequence is 15 residues long. The V and J ends lost 6 bases and 0 bases respectively, with 12 bases between them. CDR3 coding DNA: TGTGCCAGCAGGCAGGAGCCCTTCTCTGGAAACACCATATATTTT. Translated, it gives CASRQEPFSGNTIYF.

This chain uses TRBV7-2 with TRBJ2-5; TRBD2 matches 7 bases. V was pared by 5 bases and J by 11 bases, with 11 bases of the junction left unmatched. This CDR3 has 13 residues. Per the germline V gene, CDR1 is SGHTA and CDR2 is FQGNSA. The CDR3 DNA sequence: TGTGCCAGCAGCCCCGAGGGAGGGTTGGAGCAGTACTTC. Encoded protein: CASSPEGGLEQYF.

The rearrangement joins TRBV2 to TRBJ2-7; a weak D match, TRBD1 (5 bases). Germline V CDR1 and CDR2: SNHLY, FYNNEI. The ends were cut back, 3 bases at V and 2 bases at J, with 5 bases in the middle. This CDR3 is built from 12 residues. In DNA form, the CDR3 reads TGTGCCAGCAGTGAGACAGCCTACGAGCAGTACTTC. This gives the protein CASSETAYEQYF. Based on the CDR3 plus reference TRBV2 and TRBJ2-7, the full variable domain is EPEVTQTPSHQVTQMGQEVILRCVPISNHLYFYWYRQILGQKVEFLVSFYNNEISEKSEIFDDQFSVERPDGSNFTLKIRSTKLEDSAMYFCASSETAYEQYFGPGTRLTVT.

The rearrangement joins TRBV11-2 to TRBJ2-1, with 8 positions matching TRBD2. Germline-derived CDR1 and CDR2 are SGHAT and FQNNGV. CDR3 size: 16 residues. Trimming at V came to 5 bases and at J to 5 bases, leaving 11 bases not matched to a gene. The CDR3 is CASSAPGLAGNNEQFF. The CDR3, as DNA: TGTGCCAGCAGCGCCCCGGGTCTAGCGGGTAACAATGAGCAGTTCTTC.

The rearrangement links TRBV9 to TRBJ2-7; possibly TRBD1 for D (5 bases). V lost 4 bases to trimming and J lost 3 bases, with 17 bases between them. The CDR3 has 15 residues. Germline V gene lookup returns CDR1 SGDLS and CDR2 YYNGEE. In nucleotides, the CDR3 is TGTGCCAGCAGCCCCGGTGGGGCCAAAATCTACGAGCAGTACTTC. It encodes CASSPGGAKIYEQYF.

V and J are TRBV11-3 and TRBJ2-2; tentatively, D is TRBD1 or TRBD2 (5 bases each). The germline V gene encodes CDR1 SGHNT and CDR2 YENEEA. V was trimmed by 3 bases and J by 4 bases, leaving 15 bases between them. There are 16 residues in the CDR3. DNA of the CDR3: TGTGCCAGCAGCTTGAGAGGGGCCACCTCCACCGGGGAGCTGTTTTTT. As protein: CASSLRGATSTGELFF.

The V and J genes are TRBV28 and TRBJ2-5; either TRBD1 or TRBD2 may supply D (5 bases each). Trimming took 5 bases from V and 4 from J, leaving 26 bases between them. The CDR3 has 18 residues. Germline lookup yields CDR1 MDHEN and CDR2 SYDVKM. Here the CDR3 DNA reads TGTGCCAGCAGTCCCCCCGGTGTGGGTGAGGTTGGGGGAGAGACCCAGTACTTC. Translation gives CASSPPGVGEVGGETQYF.

This clone was recorded once. The chain uses TRBV11-3 and TRBJ2-7, with 8 bases matching TRBD1. There are 15 residues in the CDR3. With 0 bases clipped from V and 5 bases from J, the junction kept 6 bases outside the gene matches. The V gene's germline CDR1 is SGHNT and CDR2 YENEEA. This CDR3 reads CASSLETGTGHEQYF. Written as DNA, the CDR3 is TGTGCCAGCAGCTTAGAGACCGGGACAGGACACGAGCAGTACTTC.

The chain links TRBV5-1 to TRBJ2-7; tentatively, D is TRBD2 (5 bases). V was trimmed by 4 bases and J by 1 base, leaving 12 bases between them. Germline V gene data show CDR1 as SGHRS and CDR2 as YFSETQ. The CDR3 length is 14 residues. CDR3 residues: CASSPQAESYEQYF. The CDR3 nucleotides are TGCGCCAGCAGCCCCCAAGCGGAATCCTACGAGCAGTACTTC.

V and J are TRBV7-2 and TRBJ2-1; D ambiguous. The CDR3 length is 12 residues. In germline, CDR1 is SGHTA, CDR2 FQGNSA. Trimming cost V 3 bases and J 6 bases, with 6 bases left between them. The CDR3 sequence is CASSLGANEQFF. In nucleotides, the CDR3 is TGTGCCAGCAGCTTGGGCGCCAATGAGCAGTTCTTC.